A selection of T cell receptor beta chains follows, all from one sample in a study of identical twins. TCRdb itself ran the 5' RACE reads through MiXCR, one entry per CDR3 protein. The repertoire consists of hundreds of thousands of distinct CDR3 sequences, with about 7% occurring once and the leading ten covering approximately 3.6%. These data were also filed under a second study, of yellow fever vaccine responses in identical twins.

Material for sequencing was memory (CD45RO+) T cells sorted from blood. These receptors were obtained from a woman aged 18-35 years in good health. Both conserved end residues are part of each CDR3. Fields, in order: clone size, D gene, J gene, V gene, CDR3 protein, CDR3 DNA. D genes are given only for firm matches. Size values are once, few and many counts, or a class for expanded clones, and some rows have none.

>NA|TRBD2|TRBJ2-5|TRBV6-5
CASSYGRTSGGGYQETQYF
TGTGCCAGCAGTTACGGTCGGACTAGCGGGGGGGGGTACCAAGAGACCCAGTACTTC
>many|NA|TRBJ2-1|TRBV11-2
CASTGQIDEQFF
TGTGCCAGCACTGGACAGATCGATGAGCAGTTCTTC
>NA|TRBD1|TRBJ1-5|TRBV2
CASSSKDRASQPQHF
TGTGCCAGCAGTTCAAAAGACAGGGCGAGTCAGCCCCAGCATTTT
>NA|NA|TRBJ1-4|TRBV10-3
CAISESPLGLANEKLFF
TGTGCCATCAGTGAGTCGCCTTTAGGGCTCGCTAATGAAAAACTGTTTTTT
>NA|TRBD1|TRBJ1-4|TRBV9
CASSEGTGGSEKLFF
TGTGCCAGCAGCGAGGGGACAGGGGGCTCGGAAAAACTGTTTTTT
>few|TRBD2|TRBJ2-1|TRBV20-1
CSASTSGSYEQFF
TGCAGTGCTTCGACTAGCGGGAGCTATGAGCAGTTCTTC
>many|NA|TRBJ2-1|TRBV4-2
CASSPFDGVEQFF
TGTGCCAGCAGCCCCTTCGATGGTGTTGAGCAGTTCTTC
>many|NA|TRBJ1-5|TRBV20-1
CSARDTTQPQHF
TGCAGTGCTAGAGATACTACACAGCCCCAGCATTTT
>many|NA|TRBJ2-4|TRBV4-1
CASSQEGIVKNIQYF
TGCGCCAGCAGCCAAGAGGGTATAGTCAAAAACATTCAGTACTTC
>NA|NA|TRBJ1-4|TRBV7-8
CASSLRTTGGGFEKLFF
TGTGCCAGCAGCCTCCGAACCACAGGCGGAGGGTTTGAAAAACTGTTTTTT
>few|TRBD2|TRBJ2-4|TRBV12-3/TRBV12-4
CASTSLAGGNIQYF
TGTGCCAGCACTTCACTAGCGGGAGGAAACATTCAGTACTTC
>many|TRBD1|TRBJ1-5|TRBV12-3/TRBV12-4
CASRMDRGGNQPQHF
TGTGCCAGCAGGATGGACAGGGGGGGCAATCAGCCCCAGCATTTT
>many|TRBD1|TRBJ1-2|TRBV25-1
CASTERTGRTSNYGYTF
TGTGCCAGCACCGAGAGGACAGGCCGAACCTCTAACTATGGCTACACCTTC
>NA|NA|TRBJ2-3|TRBV28
CASRQTESSTDTQYF
TGTGCCAGCAGACAAACGGAGTCCAGCACAGATACGCAGTATTTT
>few|TRBD1|TRBJ1-2|TRBV6-1
CASSRDRVYGYTF
TGTGCCAGCAGTCGGGACAGGGTATATGGCTACACCTTC
>many|NA|TRBJ1-1|TRBV12-3/TRBV12-4
CASSFGTEAFF
TGTGCCAGCAGTTTCGGCACTGAAGCTTTCTTT